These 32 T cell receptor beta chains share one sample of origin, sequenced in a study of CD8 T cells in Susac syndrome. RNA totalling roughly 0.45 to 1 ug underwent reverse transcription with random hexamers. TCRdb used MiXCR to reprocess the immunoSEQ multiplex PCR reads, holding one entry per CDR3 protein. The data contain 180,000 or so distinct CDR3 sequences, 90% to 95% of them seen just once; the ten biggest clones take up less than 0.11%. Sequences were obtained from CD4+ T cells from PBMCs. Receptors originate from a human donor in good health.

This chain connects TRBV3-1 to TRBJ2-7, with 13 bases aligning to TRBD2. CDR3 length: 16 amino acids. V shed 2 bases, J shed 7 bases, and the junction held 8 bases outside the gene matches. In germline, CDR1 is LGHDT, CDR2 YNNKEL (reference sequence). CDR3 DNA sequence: TGTGCCAGCAGCCAAACACTAGCGGGAGGGCCTGAGGAGCAGTACGTC. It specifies CASSQTLAGGPEEQYV.

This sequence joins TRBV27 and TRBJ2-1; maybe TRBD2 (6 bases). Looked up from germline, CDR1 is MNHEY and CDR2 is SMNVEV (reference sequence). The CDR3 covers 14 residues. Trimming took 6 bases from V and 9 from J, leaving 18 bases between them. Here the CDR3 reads CASSLSSTSFEQFF. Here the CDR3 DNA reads TGTGCCAGCAGCCTAAGCTCGACTAGTTTTGAGCAGTTCTTC.

This chain's CDR3 is CASSHRTSSGELFF. The CDR3 nucleotides are TGTGCCAGCAGCCACCGTACTAGCTCCGGGGAGCTGTTTTTT. The J gene is TRBJ2-2, the V gene TRBV7-8, with a possible D match to TRBD2 (6 bases). V lost 5 bases, J lost 6 bases, and 13 bases lay in between. The CDR3 extends over 14 amino acids. In germline, CDR1 is SGHVS, CDR2 FQNEAQ.

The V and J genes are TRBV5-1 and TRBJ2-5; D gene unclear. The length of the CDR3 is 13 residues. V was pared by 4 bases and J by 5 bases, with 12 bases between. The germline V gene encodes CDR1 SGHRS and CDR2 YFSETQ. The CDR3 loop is CASSAWTKETQYF. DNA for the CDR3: TGCGCCAGCAGCGCCTGGACGAAGGAGACCCAGTACTTC.

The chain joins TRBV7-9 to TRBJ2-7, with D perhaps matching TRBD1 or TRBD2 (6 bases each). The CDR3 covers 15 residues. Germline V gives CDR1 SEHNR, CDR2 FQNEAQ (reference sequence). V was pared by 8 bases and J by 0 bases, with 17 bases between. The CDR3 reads CASRASGGSSYEQYF. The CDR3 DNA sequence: TGTGCCAGCCGCGCTTCCGGGGGCAGCTCCTACGAGCAGTACTTC.

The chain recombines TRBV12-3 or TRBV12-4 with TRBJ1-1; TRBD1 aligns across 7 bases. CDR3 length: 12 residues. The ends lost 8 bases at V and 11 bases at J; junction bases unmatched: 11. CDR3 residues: CASGHPRGDAFF. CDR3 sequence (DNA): TGTGCCAGCGGGCACCCCAGGGGGGACGCTTTCTTT.

In DNA, the CDR3 is TGTGCCAGCAGCTTGGGACAGATAACCGGGGAGCTGTTTTTT. Translated, it gives CASSLGQITGELFF. The chain couples TRBV7-9 to TRBJ2-2; 7 nucleotides agree with TRBD1. CDR1 and CDR2 (germline): SEHNR, FQNEAQ (reference sequence). The trim removed 3 bases at V and 5 bases at J, leaving 3 bases unmatched. There are 14 residues in the CDR3.

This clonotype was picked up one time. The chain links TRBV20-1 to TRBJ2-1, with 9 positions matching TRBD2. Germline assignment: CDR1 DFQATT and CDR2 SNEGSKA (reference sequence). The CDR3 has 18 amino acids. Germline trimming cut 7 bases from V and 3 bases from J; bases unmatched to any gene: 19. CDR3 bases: TGCAGTGTTCCGCGGGAGGGCCTTCTCCCAGTTAACTACAATGAGCAGTTCTTC. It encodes CSVPREGLLPVNYNEQFF.

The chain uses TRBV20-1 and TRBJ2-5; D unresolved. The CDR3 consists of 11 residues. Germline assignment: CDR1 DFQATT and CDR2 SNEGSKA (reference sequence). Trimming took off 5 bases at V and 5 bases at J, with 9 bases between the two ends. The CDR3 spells CSAALLETQYF. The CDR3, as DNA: TGCAGTGCTGCATTGCTGGAGACCCAGTACTTC.

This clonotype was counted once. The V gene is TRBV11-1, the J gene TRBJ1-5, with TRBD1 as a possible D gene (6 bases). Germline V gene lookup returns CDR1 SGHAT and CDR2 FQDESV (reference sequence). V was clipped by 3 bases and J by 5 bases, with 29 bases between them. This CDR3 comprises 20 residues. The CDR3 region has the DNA TGTGCCAGCAGCTTGGGATTATCCCCAGGGGTCAGTTCTCGGGATCAGCCCCAGCATTTT. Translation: CASSLGLSPGVSSRDQPQHF.

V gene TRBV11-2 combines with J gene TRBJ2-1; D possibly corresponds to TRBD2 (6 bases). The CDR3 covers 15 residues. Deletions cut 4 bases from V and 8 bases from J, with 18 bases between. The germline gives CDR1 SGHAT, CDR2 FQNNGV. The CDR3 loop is CASSSGGNRRYEQFF. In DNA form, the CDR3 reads TGTGCCAGCAGCTCTGGAGGGAACCGCCGATATGAGCAGTTCTTC.

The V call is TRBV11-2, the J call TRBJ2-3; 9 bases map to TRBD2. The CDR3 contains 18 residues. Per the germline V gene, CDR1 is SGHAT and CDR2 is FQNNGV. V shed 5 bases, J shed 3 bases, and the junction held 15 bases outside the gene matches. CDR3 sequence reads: CASSTRYDLAGKTDTQYF. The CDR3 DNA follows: TGTGCCAGCAGCACCCGGTACGACCTAGCGGGAAAGACAGATACGCAGTATTTT.

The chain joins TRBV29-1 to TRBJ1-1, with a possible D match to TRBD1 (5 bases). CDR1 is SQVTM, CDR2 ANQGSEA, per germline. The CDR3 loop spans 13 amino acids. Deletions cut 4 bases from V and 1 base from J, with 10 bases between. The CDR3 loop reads CSVVLGGNTEAFF. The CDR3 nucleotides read TGCAGCGTTGTATTGGGGGGGAACACTGAAGCTTTCTTT.

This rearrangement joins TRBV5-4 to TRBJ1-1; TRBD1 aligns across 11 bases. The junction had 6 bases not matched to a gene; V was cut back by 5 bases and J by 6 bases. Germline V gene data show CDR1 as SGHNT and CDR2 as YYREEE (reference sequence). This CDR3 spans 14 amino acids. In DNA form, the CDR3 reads TGTGCCAGCAGTTGGGGACAGGGGGTCGCTGAAGCTTTCTTT. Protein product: CASSWGQGVAEAFF. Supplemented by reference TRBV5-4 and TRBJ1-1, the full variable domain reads ETGVTQSPTHLIKTRGQQVTLRCSSQSGHNTVSWYQQALGQGPQFIFQYYREEENGRGNFPPRFSGLQFPNYSSELNVNALELDDSALYLCASSWGQGVAEAFFGQGTRLTVV.

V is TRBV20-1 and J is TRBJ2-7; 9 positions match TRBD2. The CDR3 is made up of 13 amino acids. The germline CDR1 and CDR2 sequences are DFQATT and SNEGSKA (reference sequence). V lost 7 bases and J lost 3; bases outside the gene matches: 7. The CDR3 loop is CSGAGGADYEQYF. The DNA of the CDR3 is TGCAGTGGAGCGGGGGGAGCGGACTACGAGCAGTACTTC.

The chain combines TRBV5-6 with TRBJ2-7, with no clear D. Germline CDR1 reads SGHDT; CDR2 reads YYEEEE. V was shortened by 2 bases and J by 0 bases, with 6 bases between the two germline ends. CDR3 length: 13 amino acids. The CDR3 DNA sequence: TGTGCCAGCAGCTTTGCACCCTCCTACGAGCAGTACGTC. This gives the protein CASSFAPSYEQYV.

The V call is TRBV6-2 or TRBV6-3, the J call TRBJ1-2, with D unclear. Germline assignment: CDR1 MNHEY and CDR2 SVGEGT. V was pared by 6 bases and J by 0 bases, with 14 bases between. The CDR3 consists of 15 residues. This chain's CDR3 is CASRSSGGANYGYTF. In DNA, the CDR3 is TGTGCCAGCAGGAGTTCCGGCGGGGCTAACTATGGCTACACCTTC.

The CDR3 loop is CASSQVKSGPQHF. The CDR3 DNA reads TGTGCCAGCAGCCAAGTGAAATCCGGGCCCCAGCATTTT. V usage is TRBV14 and J usage is TRBJ1-5; no clear D. Germline-derived CDR1 and CDR2 are SGHDN and FVKESK. CDR3 length: 13 amino acids. The V end was cut by 1 base, the J end by 9 bases, with 10 bases between.

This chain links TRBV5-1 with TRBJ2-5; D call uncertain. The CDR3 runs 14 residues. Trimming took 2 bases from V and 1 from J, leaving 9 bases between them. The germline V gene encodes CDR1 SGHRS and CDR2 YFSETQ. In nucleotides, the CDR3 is TGCGCCAGCAGCTTACAGTCCTCCCAAGAGACCCAGTACTTC. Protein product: CASSLQSSQETQYF.

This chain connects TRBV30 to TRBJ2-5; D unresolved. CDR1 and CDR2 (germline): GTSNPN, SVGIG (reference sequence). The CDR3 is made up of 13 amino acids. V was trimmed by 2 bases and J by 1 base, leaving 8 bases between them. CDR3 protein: CAWSLGFQETQYF. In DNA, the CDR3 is TGTGCCTGGAGTTTAGGGTTCCAAGAGACCCAGTACTTC.

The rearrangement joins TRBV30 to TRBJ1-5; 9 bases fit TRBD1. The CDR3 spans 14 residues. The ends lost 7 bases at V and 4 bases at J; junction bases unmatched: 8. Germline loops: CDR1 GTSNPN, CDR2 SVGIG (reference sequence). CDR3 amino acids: CASNRGTGNQPQHF. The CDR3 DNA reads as TGTGCCTCCAACCGCGGGACAGGGAATCAGCCCCAGCATTTT.

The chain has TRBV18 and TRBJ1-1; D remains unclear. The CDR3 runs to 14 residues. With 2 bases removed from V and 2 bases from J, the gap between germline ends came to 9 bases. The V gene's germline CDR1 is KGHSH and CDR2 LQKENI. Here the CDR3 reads CASSPERLNTEAFF. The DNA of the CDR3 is TGTGCCAGCTCACCAGAGAGGTTAAACACTGAAGCTTTCTTT.

The CDR3 reads CSCAGVPTGETQYF. As DNA, the CDR3 is TGCAGCTGCGCGGGGGTCCCCACCGGGGAGACCCAGTACTTC. The rearrangement uses TRBV29-1 and TRBJ2-5, with 7 bases that match TRBD2. Germline V gene data show CDR1 as SQVTM and CDR2 as ANQGSEA. Trimming took 8 bases from V and 5 from J; bases not matched to a gene: 14. The CDR3 totals 14 residues.

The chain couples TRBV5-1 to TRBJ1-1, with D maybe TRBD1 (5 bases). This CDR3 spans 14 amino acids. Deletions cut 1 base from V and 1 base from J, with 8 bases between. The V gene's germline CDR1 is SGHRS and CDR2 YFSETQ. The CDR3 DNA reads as TGCGCCAGCAGCTTGTCCAGGGCGAACACTGAAGCTTTCTTT. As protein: CASSLSRANTEAFF. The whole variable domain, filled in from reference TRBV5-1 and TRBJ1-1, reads KAGVTQTPRYLIKTRGQQVTLSCSPISGHRSVSWYQQTPGQGLQFLFEYFSETQRNKGNFPGRFSGRQFSNSRSEMNVSTLELGDSALYLCASSLSRANTEAFFGQGTRLTVV.

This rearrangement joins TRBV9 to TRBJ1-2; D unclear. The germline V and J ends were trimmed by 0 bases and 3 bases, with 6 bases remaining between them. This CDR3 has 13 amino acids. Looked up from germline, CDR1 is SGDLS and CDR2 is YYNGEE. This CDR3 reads CASSVDGDYGYTF. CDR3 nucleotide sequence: TGTGCCAGCAGCGTAGATGGTGACTATGGCTACACCTTC.

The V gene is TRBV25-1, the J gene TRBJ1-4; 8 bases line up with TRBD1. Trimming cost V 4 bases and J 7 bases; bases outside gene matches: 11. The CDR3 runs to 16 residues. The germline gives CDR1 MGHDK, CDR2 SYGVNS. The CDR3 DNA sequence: TGTGCCAGCAGTGCCCGGACAGGGTTGTTTGGTGAAAAACTGTTTTTT. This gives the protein CASSARTGLFGEKLFF. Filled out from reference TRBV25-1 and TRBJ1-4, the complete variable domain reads EADIYQTPRYLVIGTGKKITLECSQTMGHDKMYWYQQDPGMELHLIHYSYGVNSTEKGDLSSESTVSRIRTEHFPLTLESARPSHTSQYLCASSARTGLFGEKLFFGSGTQLSVL.

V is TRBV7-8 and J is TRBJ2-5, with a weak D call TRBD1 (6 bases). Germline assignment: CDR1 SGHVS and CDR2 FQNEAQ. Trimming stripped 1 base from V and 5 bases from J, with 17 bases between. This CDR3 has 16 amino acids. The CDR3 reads CASSLDPGHRWETQYF. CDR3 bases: TGTGCCAGCAGCTTAGATCCGGGACACCGGTGGGAGACCCAGTACTTC.

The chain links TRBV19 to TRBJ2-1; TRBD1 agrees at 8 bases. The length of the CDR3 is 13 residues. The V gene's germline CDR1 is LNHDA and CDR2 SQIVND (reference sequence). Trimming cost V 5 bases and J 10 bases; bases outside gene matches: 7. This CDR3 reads CASSDRGAREQFF. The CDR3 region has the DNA TGTGCCAGTAGTGACAGGGGAGCGCGCGAGCAGTTCTTC.

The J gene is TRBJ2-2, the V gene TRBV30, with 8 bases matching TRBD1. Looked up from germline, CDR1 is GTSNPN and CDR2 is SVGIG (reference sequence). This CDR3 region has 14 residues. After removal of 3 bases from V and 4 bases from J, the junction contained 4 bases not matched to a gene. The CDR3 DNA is TGTGCCTGGAGCCGGACAGGGTTCACCGGGGAGCTGTTTTTT. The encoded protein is CAWSRTGFTGELFF.

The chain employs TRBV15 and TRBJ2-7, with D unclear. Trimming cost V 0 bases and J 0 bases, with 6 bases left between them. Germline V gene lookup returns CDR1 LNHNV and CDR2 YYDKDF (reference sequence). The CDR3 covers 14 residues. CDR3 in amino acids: CATSRDMGSYEQYV. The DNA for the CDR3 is TGTGCCACCAGCAGAGATATGGGCTCCTACGAGCAGTACGTC.

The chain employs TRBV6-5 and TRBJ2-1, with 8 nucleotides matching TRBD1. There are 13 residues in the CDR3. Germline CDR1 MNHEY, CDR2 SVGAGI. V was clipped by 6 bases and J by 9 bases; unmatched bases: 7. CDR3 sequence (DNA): TGTGCCAGCAGGTACCCGGGACAGGCTGAGCAGTTCTTC. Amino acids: CASRYPGQAEQFF.

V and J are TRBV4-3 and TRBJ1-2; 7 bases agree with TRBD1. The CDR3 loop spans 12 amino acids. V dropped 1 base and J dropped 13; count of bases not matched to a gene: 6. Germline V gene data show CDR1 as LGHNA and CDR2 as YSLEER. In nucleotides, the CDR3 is TGCGCCAGCAGCCAAGCGGGACAGTCGTGCACCTTC. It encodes CASSQAGQSCTF.